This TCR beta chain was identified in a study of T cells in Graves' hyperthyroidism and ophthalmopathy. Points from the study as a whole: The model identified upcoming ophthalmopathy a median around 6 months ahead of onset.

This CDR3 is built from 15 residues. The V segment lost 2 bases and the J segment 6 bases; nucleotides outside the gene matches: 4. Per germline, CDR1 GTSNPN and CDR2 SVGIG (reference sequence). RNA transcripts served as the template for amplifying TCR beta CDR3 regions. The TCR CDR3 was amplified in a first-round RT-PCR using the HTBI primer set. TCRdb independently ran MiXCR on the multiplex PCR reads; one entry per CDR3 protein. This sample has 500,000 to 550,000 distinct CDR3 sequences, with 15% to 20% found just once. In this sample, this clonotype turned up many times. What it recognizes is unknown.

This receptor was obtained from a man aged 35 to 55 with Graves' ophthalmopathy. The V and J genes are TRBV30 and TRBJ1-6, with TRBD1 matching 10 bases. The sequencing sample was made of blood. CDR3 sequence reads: CAWSRDRGLNSPLHF. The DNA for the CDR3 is TGTGCCTGGAGTCGGGACAGGGGTCTTAATTCACCCCTCCACTTT.